This TCR beta chain originates from a study of blood T cell repertoires in COVID-19. Study context: The cDNA or gDNA used as material had been derived from T cells, B-cell-depleted T cells, or PBMCs.

The CDR3 spans 16 residues. In the source study's methods: Amplification of reference gene primers was used by the study to estimate nucleated cell counts. Profiling relied on immunoSEQ multiplex PCR, and the TCRdb table lists in-frame clones only, not all of them. The V and J calls and clone size were taken over from that table, and D and trimming were inferred from the DNA. This table holds tens of thousands of clones, roughly nine tenths found once. Sequenced: peripheral blood. The V call is TRBV21-1, the J call TRBJ2-5; the table names TRBD1, a call not compared with the DNA. TRBV21-1 is assigned pseudogene status. The receptor was derived from a man in his fifties or sixties with active COVID-19. DNA of the CDR3: TGTGCCAGCAGCGCCCCCGGGACAGGGCGATCTGAGACCCAGTACTTC. Amino acid sequence: CASSAPGTGRSETQYF.